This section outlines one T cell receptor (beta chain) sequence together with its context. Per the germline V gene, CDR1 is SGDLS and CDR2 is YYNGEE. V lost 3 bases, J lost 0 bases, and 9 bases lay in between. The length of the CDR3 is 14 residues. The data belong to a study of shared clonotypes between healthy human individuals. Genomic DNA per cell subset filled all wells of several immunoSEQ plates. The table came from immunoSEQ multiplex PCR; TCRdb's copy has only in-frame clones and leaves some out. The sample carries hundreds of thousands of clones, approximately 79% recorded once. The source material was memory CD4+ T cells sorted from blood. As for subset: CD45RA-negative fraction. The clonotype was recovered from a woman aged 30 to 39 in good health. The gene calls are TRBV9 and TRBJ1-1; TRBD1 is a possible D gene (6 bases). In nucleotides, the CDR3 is TGTGCCAGCAGCGCTCAGGGGATGAACACTGAAGCTTTCTTT. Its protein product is CASSAQGMNTEAFF.